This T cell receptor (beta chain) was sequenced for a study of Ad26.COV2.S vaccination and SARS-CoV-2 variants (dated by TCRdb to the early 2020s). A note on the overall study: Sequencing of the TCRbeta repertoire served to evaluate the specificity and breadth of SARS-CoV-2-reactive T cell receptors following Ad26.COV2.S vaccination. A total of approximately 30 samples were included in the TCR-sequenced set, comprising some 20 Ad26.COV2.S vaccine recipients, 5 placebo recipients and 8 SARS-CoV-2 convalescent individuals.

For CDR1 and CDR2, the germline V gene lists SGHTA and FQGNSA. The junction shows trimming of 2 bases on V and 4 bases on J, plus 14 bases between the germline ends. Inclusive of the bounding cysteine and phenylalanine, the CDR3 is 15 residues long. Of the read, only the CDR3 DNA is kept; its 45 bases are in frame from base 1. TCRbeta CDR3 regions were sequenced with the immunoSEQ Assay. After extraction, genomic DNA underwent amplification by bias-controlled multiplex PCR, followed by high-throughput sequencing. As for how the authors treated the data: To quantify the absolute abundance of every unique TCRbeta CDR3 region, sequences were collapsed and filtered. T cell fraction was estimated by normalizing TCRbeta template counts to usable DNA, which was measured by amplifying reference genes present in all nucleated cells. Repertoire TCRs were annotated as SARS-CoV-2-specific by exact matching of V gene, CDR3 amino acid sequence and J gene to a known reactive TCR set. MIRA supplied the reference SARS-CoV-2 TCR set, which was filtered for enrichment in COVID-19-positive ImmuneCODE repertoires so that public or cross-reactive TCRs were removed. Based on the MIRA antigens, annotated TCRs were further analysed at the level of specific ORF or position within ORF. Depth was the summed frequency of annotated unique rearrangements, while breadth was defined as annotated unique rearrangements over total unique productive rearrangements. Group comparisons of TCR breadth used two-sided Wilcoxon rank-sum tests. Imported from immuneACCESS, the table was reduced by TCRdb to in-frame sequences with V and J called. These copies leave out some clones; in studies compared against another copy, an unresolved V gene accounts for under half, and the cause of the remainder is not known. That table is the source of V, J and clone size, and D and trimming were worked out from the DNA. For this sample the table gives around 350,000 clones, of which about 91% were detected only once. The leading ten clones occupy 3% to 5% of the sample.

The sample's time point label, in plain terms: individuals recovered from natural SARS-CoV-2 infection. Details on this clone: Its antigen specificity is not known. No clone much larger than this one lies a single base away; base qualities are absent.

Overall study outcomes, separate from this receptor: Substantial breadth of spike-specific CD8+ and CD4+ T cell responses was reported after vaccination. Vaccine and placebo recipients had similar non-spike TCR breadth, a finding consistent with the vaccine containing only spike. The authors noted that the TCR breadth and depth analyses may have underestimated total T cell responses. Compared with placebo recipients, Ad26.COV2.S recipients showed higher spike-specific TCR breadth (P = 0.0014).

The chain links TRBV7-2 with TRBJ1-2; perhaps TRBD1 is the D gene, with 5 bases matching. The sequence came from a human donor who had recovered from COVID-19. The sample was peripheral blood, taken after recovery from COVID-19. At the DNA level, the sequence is TGTGCCAGCAGCTTACGAGAGGCAGGGTCCTATGGCTACACCTTC. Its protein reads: CASSLREAGSYGYTF. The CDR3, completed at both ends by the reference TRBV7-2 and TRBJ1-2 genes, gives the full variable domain GAGVSQSPSNKVTEKGKDVELRCDPISGHTALYWYRQSLGQGLEFLIYFQGNSAPDKSGLPSDRFSAERTGGSVSTLTIQRTQQEDSAVYLCASSLREAGSYGYTFGSGTRLTVV.